One sample yielded the 21 T cell receptor beta chains listed below, sequenced in a study of cytomegalovirus exposure and HLA in healthy donors. Primers: 60 Vbeta forward and 13 Jbeta reverse. Generated by immunoSEQ multiplex PCR, the TCRdb table keeps only in-frame clones and is missing some. The data hold approximately 88,000 clones, with around four fifths observed a single time. The sequenced sample consisted of PBMCs. Every receptor here comes from a male donor in good health and CMV-seronegative.

Comment on this clone: Distinct nucleotide sequences in the sample also encode this CDR3. V usage is TRBV9 and J usage is TRBJ2-5; TRBD1 agrees at 7 bases. The V gene end was trimmed by 3 bases and the J gene end by 1 base; junction bases not matched to a gene: 3. This CDR3 has 14 residues. CDR1 is SGDLS and CDR2 is YYNGEE in the germline V gene. The CDR3 loop is CASSAGTVQETQYF. The DNA of the CDR3 is TGTGCCAGCAGCGCTGGGACAGTCCAAGAGACCCAGTACTTC.

The rearrangement links TRBV28 to TRBJ1-2; TRBD1 matches at 7 bases. Germline CDR1 MDHEN, CDR2 SYDVKM. This CDR3 is 19 amino acids long. The J segment lost 4 bases and the V segment lost 2 bases, leaving 19 bases of the junction unmatched. CDR3 protein: CASSLPQGDRASLGYGYTF. The CDR3 bases are TGTGCCAGCAGTTTACCCCAAGGCGACAGGGCCAGTTTGGGCTATGGCTACACCTTC.

The rearrangement uses TRBV18 and TRBJ2-5; TRBD1 matches at 8 bases. The V and J ends lost 2 bases and 5 bases, in that order; junction bases with no gene match: 7. The CDR3 sequence is 15 residues long. Germline V CDR1 and CDR2: KGHSH, LQKENI. CDR3 in amino acids: CASSPRTGRVETQYF. The CDR3 coding sequence is TGTGCCAGCTCACCAAGGACAGGGCGAGTCGAGACCCAGTACTTC.

This chain links TRBV28 with TRBJ2-1; 7 bases align to TRBD1. Germline CDR1 reads MDHEN; CDR2 reads SYDVKM. The junction had 10 bases not matched to a gene; V was cut back by 6 bases and J by 5 bases. The CDR3 extends over 15 amino acids. The DNA for the CDR3 is TGTGCCAGCAGATCGTACAGGGGCCCAGACAATGAGCAGTTCTTC. Its translation: CASRSYRGPDNEQFF.

The chain's CDR3 is CASSLTAGGQYNEQFF. DNA of the CDR3: TGCGCCAGCAGCTTGACGGCGGGAGGGCAGTACAATGAGCAGTTCTTC. The chain uses TRBV5-1 and TRBJ2-1; 9 bases line up with TRBD2. Germline CDR1 SGHRS, CDR2 YFSETQ. CDR3 length: 16 residues. Losses at the gene ends were 1 base for V and 4 bases for J; bases not matched to a gene: 6.

The chain joins TRBV25-1 to TRBJ2-2; D call uncertain. Germline values: CDR1 MGHDK, CDR2 SYGVNS. The CDR3 runs to 13 residues. With 7 bases removed from V and 1 base from J, the gap between germline ends came to 7 bases. The CDR3 nucleotides are TGTGCCAGCAACACCCTGAACACCGGGGAGCTGTTTTTT. Encoded protein: CASNTLNTGELFF.

The DNA for the CDR3 is TGTGCCAGCAGCTTAGCCCGTAGTCCTAGGTATGGCTACACCTTC. It yields the protein CASSLARSPRYGYTF. The chain recombines TRBV7-8 with TRBJ1-2; D call uncertain. Looked up from germline, CDR1 is SGHVS and CDR2 is FQNEAQ. V lost 0 bases and J 5 bases, leaving 13 bases between the germline ends. The CDR3 consists of 15 residues.

This chain links TRBV6-6 with TRBJ2-2; 7 positions match TRBD2. The CDR3 has 15 amino acids. Trimming took 3 bases from V and 4 from J; bases not matched to a gene: 5. Looked up from germline, CDR1 is MNHNY and CDR2 is SVGAGI (reference sequence). CDR3 in amino acids: CASSYVVAGTGELFF. The CDR3 nucleotides read TGTGCCAGCAGTTATGTTGTAGCGGGCACCGGGGAGCTGTTTTTT.

DNA of the CDR3: TGTGCCAGCAGTTTACAGGGGGCAGACACTGAAGCTTTCTTT. This translates into CASSLQGADTEAFF. V and J are TRBV6-6 and TRBJ1-1; 9 nucleotides match TRBD1. Germline V gene lookup returns CDR1 MNHNY and CDR2 SVGAGI (reference sequence). J was trimmed by 3 bases and V by 4 bases; bases with no gene match: 3. CDR3 length: 14 residues.

This rearrangement joins TRBV6-5 to TRBJ2-7; tentatively, D is TRBD2 (5 bases). This CDR3 is 14 amino acids long. Germline assignment: CDR1 MNHEY and CDR2 SVGAGI. V lost 7 bases and J 6 bases, leaving 19 bases between the germline ends. The CDR3 spells CASTRTPDGGEQYF. In nucleotides, the CDR3 is TGTGCCAGCACCAGGACGCCTGACGGAGGCGAGCAGTACTTC.

This clone is a singleton in its sample. The chain carries TRBV7-6 and TRBJ2-7; D is possibly TRBD1 (5 bases). The CDR3 length is 15 residues. Between the trimmed V and J ends, which lost 4 bases and 3 bases, there was a span of 16 bases. Per the germline V gene, CDR1 is SGHVS and CDR2 is FNYEAQ. CDR3 amino acids: CASSWDGAGNYEQYF. CDR3 nucleotides: TGTGCCAGCAGCTGGGATGGGGCAGGGAACTACGAGCAGTACTTC.

The gene calls are TRBV28 and TRBJ2-2; TRBD1 agrees at 7 bases. Germline-derived CDR1 and CDR2 are MDHEN and SYDVKM. Trimming cost V 3 bases and J 7 bases; bases outside gene matches: 8. CDR3 length: 15 residues. The DNA of the CDR3 is TGTGCCAGCAGTTTCGGGGCAGGGGGTAGCGGGGAGCTGTTTTTT. Translation gives CASSFGAGGSGELFF.

This clone was observed a few times. CDR3 nucleotide sequence: TGTGCCAGCAGCTTAGAAGGTCAGGGAAAGACTGAAGCTTTCTTT. Its protein product is CASSLEGQGKTEAFF. This sequence joins TRBV7-3 and TRBJ1-1, with D possibly TRBD1 on 5 matching bases. Trimming removed 2 bases at V and 5 bases at J, with 15 bases between. The CDR3 runs 15 residues. CDR1 and CDR2 (germline): SGHTA, FQGTGA.

The chain recombines TRBV9 with TRBJ2-5; the D gene is possibly TRBD2 (5 bases). This CDR3 comprises 15 residues. Trimming took off 4 bases at V and 5 bases at J, with 18 bases between the two ends. The germline V gene encodes CDR1 SGDLS and CDR2 YYNGEE. The CDR3 nucleotides read TGTGCCAGCAGCCCCGACCGGGGAGCAGCGGAGACCCAGTACTTC. Translating it yields CASSPDRGAAETQYF.

The gene calls are TRBV29-1 and TRBJ2-1; 11 bases are a match to TRBD1. V shed 6 bases, J shed 7 bases, and the junction held 14 bases outside the gene matches. The CDR3 has 16 residues. Germline loops: CDR1 SQVTM, CDR2 ANQGSEA. The CDR3: CSVDDVDRGPRNEQFF. CDR3 DNA: TGCAGCGTGGACGACGTGGACAGGGGGCCTCGGAATGAGCAGTTCTTC.

V and J are TRBV4-3 and TRBJ1-4; 10 nucleotides agree with TRBD1. The CDR3 loop spans 17 amino acids. The germline gives CDR1 LGHNA, CDR2 YSLEER. Germline trimming cut 0 bases from V and 8 bases from J; bases unmatched to any gene: 9. CDR3 protein: CASSQEKSGQGYEKLFF. The CDR3 DNA reads as TGCGCCAGCAGCCAAGAGAAATCGGGACAGGGGTACGAAAAACTGTTTTTT.

The table lists this clone with a few counts. The V and J genes are TRBV7-2 and TRBJ2-3; TRBD1 matches 7 bases. V dropped 4 bases and J dropped 4; count of bases not matched to a gene: 8. Looked up from germline, CDR1 is SGHTA and CDR2 is FQGNSA. CDR3 length: 15 amino acids. The CDR3 here is CASSSDRTPADTQYF. As DNA, the CDR3 is TGTGCCAGCAGCTCGGACAGGACTCCCGCAGATACGCAGTATTTT.

The V and J genes are TRBV28 and TRBJ1-2; 9 positions match TRBD1. V shed 6 bases, J shed 9 bases, and the junction held 11 bases outside the gene matches. Germline CDR1 and CDR2: MDHEN and SYDVKM. The CDR3 runs 14 residues. CDR3: CASSSGMTGGSYTF. CDR3 sequence (DNA): TGTGCCAGCAGCTCGGGGATGACAGGGGGAAGCTACACCTTC.

The chain joins TRBV6-5 to TRBJ2-3, with a possible D match to TRBD2 (5 bases). V was clipped by 5 bases and J by 8 bases, with 11 bases between them. The V gene's germline CDR1 is MNHEY and CDR2 SVGAGI. The CDR3 spans 12 residues. The CDR3 region has the DNA TGTGCCAGCAGTCCTCCTGCGGGTACGCAGTATTTT. This codes for CASSPPAGTQYF.

The J gene is TRBJ1-1, the V gene TRBV7-2; TRBD1 is a possible D gene (5 bases). Trimming removed 7 bases at V and 5 bases at J, with 17 bases between. The CDR3 contains 14 residues. CDR1 is SGHTA and CDR2 is FQGNSA in the germline V gene. The DNA of the CDR3 is TGTGCCAGCACCCTTCTAGGCGGGGCGACTGAAGCTTTCTTT. Amino acid sequence: CASTLLGGATEAFF.

The V gene is TRBV27, the J gene TRBJ2-5, with 8 bases matching TRBD2. Germline CDR1 and CDR2: MNHEY and SMNVEV (reference sequence). After removal of 9 bases from V and 4 bases from J, the junction contained 22 bases not matched to a gene. CDR3 length: 18 amino acids. The CDR3 coding sequence is TGTGCCAGTCCTTCGGGGGGGACGACAGTCCCTTATTTAGAGACCCAGTACTTC. This translates into CASPSGGTTVPYLETQYF.